Below are 23 T cell receptor beta chains sequenced from a single sample in a study of blood T cell repertoires in COVID-19. The assay was immunoSEQ multiplex PCR, and TCRdb's table has in-frame clones only and misses some. The sample carries some 130,000 clones, approximately 90% recorded once. The sequenced sample consisted of peripheral blood. The receptors were gathered from a man aged 45 to 65 with active or convalescent COVID-19.

V usage is TRBV20-1 and J usage is TRBJ2-1; no clear D gene. There are 10 residues in the CDR3. Per germline, CDR1 DFQATT and CDR2 SNEGSKA (reference sequence). Trimming left V 5 bases short and J 10 bases short, with 9 bases between. The CDR3 protein is CSAEIEEQFF. The CDR3 nucleotides are TGCAGTGCTGAAATTGAGGAGCAGTTCTTC.

This clone showed up just once. V is TRBV19 and J is TRBJ2-4; the D gene is possibly TRBD1 (6 bases). Germline V gene lookup returns CDR1 LNHDA and CDR2 SQIVND (reference sequence). Trimming shortened V by 2 bases and J by 2 bases, and 16 bases separated the two germline ends. This CDR3 region has 17 residues. The CDR3 reads CASSISHRVQSKNIQYF. The CDR3 DNA follows: TGTGCCAGTAGTATAAGCCACAGGGTCCAGTCCAAAAACATTCAGTACTTC.

CDR3 amino acids: CASSEIQGRRTEAFF. CDR3 in DNA: TGTGCCAGCAGTGAGATACAGGGAAGACGCACTGAAGCTTTCTTT. This chain uses TRBV25-1 with TRBJ1-1; tentative D call: TRBD1 (6 bases). Trimming took 3 bases from V and 4 from J, leaving 15 bases between them. The CDR3 loop spans 15 amino acids. Germline V gene sequence: CDR1 MGHDK, CDR2 SYGVNS.

V usage is TRBV5-6 and J usage is TRBJ1-1; possible D gene TRBD1, 5 bases. V lost 4 bases, J lost 5 bases, and 21 bases lay in between. CDR3 length: 16 residues. Germline-derived CDR1 and CDR2 are SGHDT and YYEEEE. This CDR3 is CASSGSPPREGTEAFF. The CDR3 nucleotides read TGTGCCAGCAGCGGTTCCCCCCCCAGGGAAGGGACTGAAGCTTTCTTT.

The chain has TRBV29-1 and TRBJ2-5, with D perhaps matching TRBD1 (5 bases). The CDR3 spans 14 residues. The V gene lost 7 bases and the J gene lost 7 bases, with 22 bases spanning the gap. From germline, CDR1 is SQVTM and CDR2 ANQGSEA. The CDR3 region is CSALPPQVVGTQYF. CDR3 coding DNA: TGCAGCGCCCTGCCCCCACAGGTTGTTGGGACCCAGTACTTC.

The gene calls are TRBV30 and TRBJ1-6; possibly TRBD1 for D (6 bases). V was cut by 3 bases and J by 4 bases, with 16 bases left in between. CDR1 and CDR2 from the germline V gene are GTSNPN and SVGIG (reference sequence). The CDR3 runs to 16 residues. The CDR3 bases are TGTGCCTGGAGACCGCGGGGGGGCTTGTATAATTCACCCCTCCACTTT. Translation gives CAWRPRGGLYNSPLHF.

The chain combines TRBV12-5 with TRBJ1-1, with 7 nucleotides matching TRBD1. V was clipped by 6 bases and J by 10 bases; unmatched bases: 8. This CDR3 is built from 12 residues. The germline CDR1 and CDR2 sequences are LGHNT and FRNRAP. In nucleotides, the CDR3 is TGTGCTAGTGGAACAGGGGTTTTAGCAGCTTTCTTT. It encodes CASGTGVLAAFF.

This chain uses TRBV6-6 with TRBJ2-1; 7 nucleotides line up with TRBD2. The CDR3 is made up of 14 amino acids. Per germline, CDR1 MNHNY and CDR2 SVGAGI (reference sequence). Trimming took 5 bases from V and 10 from J; bases not matched to a gene: 11. The CDR3 loop is CASSPLRAGNEQFF. CDR3 nucleotides: TGTGCCAGCAGTCCCTTGCGAGCGGGGAACGAGCAGTTCTTC.

The J gene is TRBJ2-1, the V gene TRBV30; D is unresolved. This CDR3 has 12 amino acids. Trimming removed 4 bases at V and 9 bases at J, with 13 bases between. From germline, CDR1 is GTSNPN and CDR2 SVGIG (reference sequence). Here the CDR3 DNA reads TGTGCCTGGACCCCCTCCCTCGGTGAGCAGTTCTTC. Its protein is CAWTPSLGEQFF.

The chain uses TRBV5-1 and TRBJ1-1; D is possibly TRBD1 (6 bases). Deletions cut 4 bases from V and 2 bases from J, with 12 bases between. The CDR3 is made up of 14 amino acids. Germline CDR1 reads SGHRS; CDR2 reads YFSETQ. In DNA, the CDR3 is TGCGCCAGCAGCAAACCGACAGGAAACACTGAAGCTTTCTTT. Translation: CASSKPTGNTEAFF. Full variable domain (missing parts from reference TRBV5-1 and TRBJ1-1): KAGVTQTPRYLIKTRGQQVTLSCSPISGHRSVSWYQQTPGQGLQFLFEYFSETQRNKGNFPGRFSGRQFSNSRSEMNVSTLELGDSALYLCASSKPTGNTEAFFGQGTRLTVV.

This chain joins TRBV5-1 and TRBJ2-5; 9 bases align to TRBD2. The germline CDR1 and CDR2 sequences are SGHRS and YFSETQ. The CDR3 has 16 residues. The J segment lost 7 bases and the V segment lost 4 bases, leaving 14 bases of the junction unmatched. The CDR3 sequence: CASSDSGTSSVGTQYF. CDR3 in DNA: TGCGCCAGCAGCGATAGCGGGACTAGCTCGGTGGGGACCCAGTACTTC.

This clone has a single count. The V and J genes are TRBV15 and TRBJ1-2; D remains unclear. V was shortened by 0 bases and J by 4 bases, with 18 bases between the two germline ends. Germline CDR1 reads LNHNV; CDR2 reads YYDKDF (reference sequence). The CDR3 length is 17 residues. CDR3 residues: CATSRDILKRLLYGYTF. Written as DNA, the CDR3 is TGTGCCACCAGCAGAGATATATTAAAGCGTTTACTCTATGGCTACACCTTC.

The count of this clone is one. This sample also contains other DNA sequences that code for the same CDR3. The chain couples TRBV5-1 to TRBJ2-7; 11 positions agree with TRBD1. Per the germline V gene, CDR1 is SGHRS and CDR2 is YFSETQ. V lost 4 bases and J lost 2; bases outside the gene matches: 2. This CDR3 contains 14 residues. The CDR3 DNA reads as TGCGCCAGCAGCCTGGGACAGGGGGCCTACGAGCAGTACTTC. It is translated as CASSLGQGAYEQYF.

The chain couples TRBV7-2 to TRBJ2-3, with D possibly being TRBD2 (6 bases). This CDR3 contains 16 residues. The germline V gene has CDR1 SGHTA and CDR2 FQGNSA. Trimming took 4 bases from V and 0 from J, leaving 14 bases between them. CDR3 amino acids: CASSSIGTSSTDTQYF. CDR3 nucleotide sequence: TGTGCCAGCAGCTCGATTGGGACTTCTAGCACAGATACGCAGTATTTT.

This chain connects TRBV19 to TRBJ2-3; TRBD2 matches 10 bases. The germline V gene encodes CDR1 LNHDA and CDR2 SQIVND (reference sequence). The V and J ends lost 5 bases and 4 bases, in that order; junction bases with no gene match: 6. The CDR3 is 15 residues long. Written as DNA, the CDR3 is TGTGCCAGTAGTTTACTAGCGGGATTGGCAGATACGCAGTATTTT. This gives the protein CASSLLAGLADTQYF. Full variable domain (rest looked up from reference TRBV19 and TRBJ2-3): DGGITQSPKYLFRKEGQNVTLSCEQNLNHDAMYWYRQDPGQGLRLIYYSQIVNDFQKGDIAEGYSVSREKKESFPLTVTSAQKNPTAFYLCASSLLAGLADTQYFGPGTRLTVL.

The V gene is TRBV5-4, the J gene TRBJ2-3; D not certain. CDR3 size: 13 residues. Trimming left V 2 bases short and J 3 bases short, with 7 bases between. The germline CDR1 and CDR2 sequences are SGHNT and YYREEE (reference sequence). CDR3 sequence reads: CASSLLATDTQYF. The DNA for the CDR3 is TGTGCCAGCAGCTTACTTGCGACAGATACGCAGTATTTT.

This clone has only one observation. The chain couples TRBV9 to TRBJ1-3; D not resolved. Trimming took 4 bases from V and 4 from J, leaving 12 bases between them. This CDR3 is 14 amino acids long. Germline V gene sequence: CDR1 SGDLS, CDR2 YYNGEE. The CDR3 region is CASSPRPGGNTIYF. Here the CDR3 DNA reads TGTGCCAGCAGCCCAAGACCGGGAGGAAACACCATATATTTT.

The rearrangement joins TRBV29-1 to TRBJ1-5, with D possibly TRBD1 on 6 matching bases. Trimming removed 4 bases at V and 0 bases at J, with 10 bases between. CDR3 size: 14 residues. Germline CDR1 is SQVTM and CDR2 is ANQGSEA. CDR3 sequence (DNA): TGCAGCGTTGCCCAGGGGAGTAGCAATCAGCCCCAGCATTTT. Residues: CSVAQGSSNQPQHF.

The V gene is TRBV6-6, the J gene TRBJ2-5; D might be TRBD1 (6 bases). The V gene lost 6 bases and the J gene lost 3 bases, with 20 bases spanning the gap. Per the germline V gene, CDR1 is MNHNY and CDR2 is SVGAGI (reference sequence). The CDR3 is 16 amino acids. The CDR3 coding sequence is TGTGCCAGCAGCCCACGACAGGCCTGGCGGGAAGAGACCCAGTACTTC. This gives the protein CASSPRQAWREETQYF.

This sequence joins TRBV19 and TRBJ2-5, with D perhaps TRBD2 (6 bases). CDR1 and CDR2 (germline): LNHDA, SQIVND (reference sequence). This CDR3 spans 16 amino acids. Trimming removed 6 bases at V and 2 bases at J, with 19 bases between. The CDR3: CASSGSRGRQQETQYF. CDR3 in DNA: TGTGCCAGTAGCGGGAGCCGGGGGAGACAACAAGAGACCCAGTACTTC. Variable domain in full (rest from reference TRBV19 and TRBJ2-5): DGGITQSPKYLFRKEGQNVTLSCEQNLNHDAMYWYRQDPGQGLRLIYYSQIVNDFQKGDIAEGYSVSREKKESFPLTVTSAQKNPTAFYLCASSGSRGRQQETQYFGPGTRLLVL.

The chain couples TRBV7-6 to TRBJ2-1, with 9 nucleotides matching TRBD2. The germline V gene has CDR1 SGHVS and CDR2 FNYEAQ. The CDR3 length is 17 residues. Unmatched junction bases numbered 10, after V lost 5 bases and J lost 2 bases. For the CDR3, the DNA is TGTGCCAGCAGCATTAAGTTAGCGGGGGCGACCTACAATGAGCAGTTCTTC. It encodes CASSIKLAGATYNEQFF.

This clone has more than one count but fewer than ten. The chain has TRBV19 and TRBJ1-3, with D possibly being TRBD1 (6 bases). The CDR3 runs 15 residues. The germline CDR1 and CDR2 sequences are LNHDA and SQIVND (reference sequence). V dropped 4 bases and J dropped 0 bases, with 10 bases sitting between them. CDR3 nucleotide sequence: TGTGCCAGTAGTACCGGACAGTCCTCTGGAAACACCATATATTTT. It translates to CASSTGQSSGNTIYF. Together with reference TRBV19 and TRBJ1-3, the CDR3 gives the full variable domain: DGGITQSPKYLFRKEGQNVTLSCEQNLNHDAMYWYRQDPGQGLRLIYYSQIVNDFQKGDIAEGYSVSREKKESFPLTVTSAQKNPTAFYLCASSTGQSSGNTIYFGEGSWLTVV.

This clone was recorded only once. The V and J genes are TRBV6-5 and TRBJ2-3; 11 positions match TRBD2. The length of the CDR3 is 15 residues. The germline V gene has CDR1 MNHEY and CDR2 SVGAGI. The V gene end was trimmed by 10 bases and the J gene end by 0 bases; junction bases not matched to a gene: 6. The CDR3 reads CATRLAGPSTDTQYF. Written as DNA, the CDR3 is TGTGCCACCCGACTAGCGGGACCTAGCACAGATACGCAGTATTTT.